The 19 T cell receptor beta chains below were found in one sample sequenced in a study of T cell responses to AZD1222 COVID-19 vaccine. Some clones are missing from TCRdb's copy, which holds only in-frame ones; the method was immunoSEQ multiplex PCR. In the table there are approximately 76,000 clones, about 93% of which are singletons. The specimen comprised peripheral blood, sampled on day 0 of MenACWY control vaccination. The receptors shown here come from an adult in good health.

The V call is TRBV12-3 or TRBV12-4, the J call TRBJ2-3, with unresolved D. CDR3 size: 12 residues. V was shortened by 3 bases and J by 7 bases, with 8 bases between the two germline ends. DNA for the CDR3: TGTGCCAGCAGTTTTACCCATTATACGCAGTATTTT. Translating it yields CASSFTHYTQYF.

This clone was seen more than once but under ten times. The V gene is TRBV29-1, the J gene TRBJ2-7, with D tentatively TRBD2 (5 bases). Germline loops: CDR1 SQVTM, CDR2 ANQGSEA. This CDR3 has 13 residues. V dropped 5 bases and J dropped 3 bases, with 14 bases sitting between them. The CDR3 protein is CSVIGEPLYEQYF. For the CDR3, the DNA is TGCAGCGTTATCGGGGAACCACTCTACGAGCAGTACTTC.

This clone was detected only once. The V gene is TRBV12-3 or TRBV12-4, the J gene TRBJ1-5, with D possibly matching TRBD1 (5 bases). The CDR3 spans 13 residues. The V end lost 6 bases, the J end lost 5 bases, and 11 bases lay between the germline ends. CDR3 bases: TGTGCCAGCAGGAGGGGCGGGGATCAGCCCCAGCATTTT. Translation gives CASRRGGDQPQHF.

This clone was counted once. The chain is built from TRBV12-3 or TRBV12-4 and TRBJ1-4; 7 bases align to TRBD1. This CDR3 has 13 residues. Trimming took 6 bases from V and 11 from J; bases not matched to a gene: 9. The CDR3 region is CASSPTGTAKLFF. CDR3 bases: TGTGCCAGCAGCCCGACAGGGACGGCGAAACTGTTTTTT.

V usage is TRBV6-5 and J usage is TRBJ1-2; unclear D gene. The V gene lost 0 bases and the J gene lost 6 bases, with 8 bases spanning the gap. Germline V gives CDR1 MNHEY, CDR2 SVGAGI. The CDR3 length is 13 residues. CDR3 region: CASSYSRQNGYTF. The CDR3 DNA sequence: TGTGCCAGCAGTTACTCGAGGCAGAATGGCTACACCTTC.

J is TRBJ1-5 and V is TRBV19, with 7 positions matching TRBD1. Unmatched junction bases numbered 11, after V lost 7 bases and J lost 2 bases. The CDR3 runs to 16 residues. Germline V gene data show CDR1 as LNHDA and CDR2 as SQIVND (reference sequence). The CDR3 sequence is CASIGSDRVGNQPQHF. In DNA form, the CDR3 reads TGTGCCAGTATAGGGAGCGACAGGGTTGGCAATCAGCCCCAGCATTTT.

This clone was counted only a few times. The CDR3 spells CASSLQTGDRHEQYF. In DNA, the CDR3 is TGTGCCAGCAGCTTACAGACGGGAGATCGACACGAGCAGTACTTC. This chain connects TRBV7-6 to TRBJ2-7; D is possibly TRBD2 (6 bases). Germline CDR1 and CDR2: SGHVS and FNYEAQ. Trimming removed 2 bases from V and 5 bases from J, with 16 bases in between. CDR3 size: 15 residues.

V usage is TRBV28 and J usage is TRBJ2-5; the D is unclear. Germline CDR1 MDHEN, CDR2 SYDVKM. The ends were cut back, 4 bases at V and 5 bases at J, with 14 bases in the middle. This CDR3 spans 14 amino acids. The CDR3 sequence is CASSSPPQVETQYF. The CDR3 nucleotides read TGTGCCAGCAGTTCCCCCCCCCAGGTGGAGACCCAGTACTTC. Based on the CDR3 plus reference TRBV28 and TRBJ2-5, the full variable domain is DVKVTQSSRYLVKRTGEKVFLECVQDMDHENMFWYRQDPGLGLRLIYFSYDVKMKEKGDIPEGYSVSREKKERFSLILESASTNQTSMYLCASSSPPQVETQYFGPGTRLLVL.

The chain couples TRBV19 to TRBJ1-6; D perhaps matches TRBD1 (5 bases). This CDR3 has 14 amino acids. Germline loops: CDR1 LNHDA, CDR2 SQIVND (reference sequence). The V end lost 11 bases, the J end lost 10 bases, and 21 bases lay between the germline ends. CDR3 DNA: TGTGCCTCCAAGGCGGGGGAGTGGAGATCACCCCTCCACTTT. Translation: CASKAGEWRSPLHF. The whole variable domain, filled in from reference TRBV19 and TRBJ1-6, reads DGGITQSPKYLFRKEGQNVTLSCEQNLNHDAMYWYRQDPGQGLRLIYYSQIVNDFQKGDIAEGYSVSREKKESFPLTVTSAQKNPTAFYLCASKAGEWRSPLHFGNGTRLTVT.

This clone came up a few times. This chain connects TRBV2 to TRBJ2-7; 8 bases are a match to TRBD1. The germline V gene has CDR1 SNHLY and CDR2 FYNNEI. The CDR3 spans 13 residues. The junction had 6 bases not matched to a gene; V was cut back by 6 bases and J by 5 bases. The CDR3 loop is CASRTGVVDEQYF. CDR3 in DNA: TGTGCCAGCAGGACAGGGGTTGTGGACGAGCAGTACTTC.

The V call is TRBV7-2, the J call TRBJ2-7, with TRBD1 matching over 8 bases. V shed 1 base and J 0 bases; nucleotides not matched to a gene: 2. This CDR3 comprises 15 residues. CDR1 is SGHTA, CDR2 FQGNSA, per germline. The CDR3 is CASSLGQGISYEQYF. The CDR3 DNA is TGTGCCAGCAGCTTAGGACAGGGGATCTCCTACGAGCAGTACTTC. The variable domain in full, with the rest retrieved from reference TRBV7-2 and TRBJ2-7, is GAGVSQSPSNKVTEKGKDVELRCDPISGHTALYWYRQSLGQGLEFLIYFQGNSAPDKSGLPSDRFSAERTGGSVSTLTIQRTQQEDSAVYLCASSLGQGISYEQYFGPGTRLTVT.

The sample holds one count of this clone. DNA of the CDR3: TGTGCCAGCAGCTTTACCCTAGCGAACACAGATACGCAGTATTTT. Translation: CASSFTLANTDTQYF. The chain joins TRBV7-2 to TRBJ2-3, with a possible D match to TRBD2 (6 bases). The V gene lost 3 bases and the J gene lost 2 bases, with 12 bases spanning the gap. CDR1 and CDR2 (germline): SGHTA, FQGNSA. This CDR3 region has 15 residues.

In its sample, this clone was seen once. The chain joins TRBV7-2 to TRBJ2-1; 7 bases agree with TRBD1. The trim removed 1 base at V and 0 bases at J, leaving 3 bases unmatched. Looked up from germline, CDR1 is SGHTA and CDR2 is FQGNSA. CDR3 length equals 16 residues. DNA of the CDR3: TGTGCCAGCAGCTTAGACAGGGACAGCTCCTACAATGAGCAGTTCTTC. It encodes CASSLDRDSSYNEQFF.

This clone appeared once. The chain uses TRBV18 and TRBJ2-1; no clear D. CDR3 length equals 14 residues. The V end lost 3 bases, the J end lost 4 bases, and 10 bases lay between the germline ends. CDR1 is KGHSH and CDR2 is LQKENI in the germline V gene. DNA for the CDR3: TGTGCCAGCTCACCGCATTTGAGGTACAATGAGCAGTTCTTC. Translation gives CASSPHLRYNEQFF.

The chain couples TRBV2 to TRBJ2-3; D may correspond to TRBD1 or TRBD2 (5 bases each). Germline V lookup: CDR1 SNHLY, CDR2 FYNNEI. The CDR3 sequence is 13 residues long. Trimming left V 10 bases short and J 6 bases short, with 17 bases between. This CDR3 reads CAIQRDDVDTQYF. In DNA, the CDR3 is TGTGCCATACAACGGGACGATGTGGATACGCAGTATTTT.

The chain has TRBV19 and TRBJ2-1, with TRBD2 identical over 7 bases. V lost 4 bases to trimming and J lost 2 bases; unmatched junction nucleotides: 14. Germline V gene sequence: CDR1 LNHDA, CDR2 SQIVND (reference sequence). This CDR3 has 18 amino acids. The CDR3 nucleotides read TGTGCCAGTAGTACGGCCAGGAGGAGACTAGCTGCCTACAATGAGCAGTTCTTC. Protein sequence: CASSTARRRLAAYNEQFF.

The V call is TRBV5-5, the J call TRBJ1-3; the D is unclear. Germline V CDR1 and CDR2: SGHKS, YYEKEE (reference sequence). Trimming left V 0 bases short and J 4 bases short, with 11 bases between. The CDR3 sequence is 15 residues long. The CDR3 DNA reads as TGTGCCAGCAGCTTGGAAGGCTCCGGGGGAAACACCATATATTTT. This sequence encodes CASSLEGSGGNTIYF.

The chain uses TRBV4-1 and TRBJ2-6; TRBD2 aligns across 9 bases. This CDR3 has 16 amino acids. Trimming removed 8 bases from V and 3 bases from J; junction bases left unmatched: 8. Germline V gene sequence: CDR1 MGHRA, CDR2 YSYEKL. CDR3 nucleotide sequence: TGCGCCAGCGGTAGCGGGAGTGAACGTGGGGCCAACGTCCTGACTTTC. Its translation is CASGSGSERGANVLTF.

The chain uses TRBV10-2 and TRBJ2-7, with 8 positions matching TRBD1. Germline V CDR1 and CDR2: WSHSY, SAAADI. The ends lost 7 bases at V and 3 bases at J; junction bases unmatched: 8. This CDR3 is 14 amino acids long. CDR3: CASNPMDRDYEQYF. Here the CDR3 DNA reads TGCGCCAGCAATCCGATGGACAGGGACTACGAGCAGTACTTC.